A single sample is the source of the 26 T cell receptor beta chains below, sequenced in a study of cytomegalovirus exposure and HLA in healthy donors. In the PCR, 60 Vbeta and 13 Jbeta primers were used. Clones were read by immunoSEQ multiplex PCR, and TCRdb kept only the in-frame ones, dropping some. Here the sample spans 120,000 or so clones, 75% to 85% being singletons. Sequenced input: PBMCs. The receptors were gathered from a woman aged 45-60 years in good health and CMV-seropositive.

The CDR3 loop is CASSRGTGFDEQYF. The CDR3 DNA reads TGTGCCAGCAGCCGAGGGACAGGCTTCGACGAGCAGTACTTC. This sequence joins TRBV11-2 and TRBJ2-7, with 8 bases aligning to TRBD1. Germline lookup yields CDR1 SGHAT and CDR2 FQNNGV. V lost 5 bases to trimming and J lost 5 bases; unmatched junction nucleotides: 8. The CDR3 is made up of 14 amino acids.

This clone came up a few times. The chain combines TRBV6-5 with TRBJ1-2, with 8 bases identical to TRBD1. Germline loops: CDR1 MNHEY, CDR2 SVGAGI. V was pared by 2 bases and J by 8 bases, with 10 bases of the junction left unmatched. The CDR3 consists of 15 residues. The CDR3 coding sequence is TGTGCCAGCAGTTACCGGCCCCAGGGGGCTCTAGGCTACACCTTC. It codes for CASSYRPQGALGYTF.

The chain joins TRBV7-8 to TRBJ2-5; D uncertain. The CDR3 runs 14 residues. The germline V and J ends were trimmed by 1 base and 0 bases, with 6 bases remaining between them. In germline, CDR1 is SGHVS, CDR2 FQNEAQ. The CDR3 is CASSLVSDQETQYF. CDR3 sequence (DNA): TGTGCCAGCAGCTTAGTGTCTGACCAAGAGACCCAGTACTTC. Full variable domain (missing parts from reference TRBV7-8 and TRBJ2-5): GAGVSQSPRYKVAKRGQDVALRCDPISGHVSLFWYQQALGQGPEFLTYFQNEAQLDKSGLPSDRFFAERPEGSVSTLKIQRTQQEDSAVYLCASSLVSDQETQYFGPGTRLLVL.

The rearrangement links TRBV10-3 to TRBJ2-7; 9 positions agree with TRBD1. V trimming: 3 bases; J trimming: 1 base; junction bases outside the gene matches: 7. Germline V gene sequence: CDR1 ENHRY, CDR2 SYGVKD. This CDR3 contains 16 residues. DNA of the CDR3: TGTGCCATCAGTGAAATAGGACAGGGGTCTTCCTACGAGCAGTACTTC. Protein: CAISEIGQGSSYEQYF.

The rearrangement links TRBV2 to TRBJ2-7, with 11 bases aligning to TRBD2. The germline V gene encodes CDR1 SNHLY and CDR2 FYNNEI. The junction had 6 bases not matched to a gene; V was cut back by 4 bases and J by 4 bases. This CDR3 spans 15 amino acids. The DNA for the CDR3 is TGTGCCAGCAGTGCCCTAGCGGGGGGCGATTACGAGCAGTACTTC. It yields the protein CASSALAGGDYEQYF.

The chain couples TRBV5-4 to TRBJ1-4, with 11 bases aligning to TRBD1. J gave up 5 bases and V 4 bases, and 7 bases lay outside the gene matches. CDR3 length: 16 residues. Germline CDR1 and CDR2: SGHNT and YYREEE (reference sequence). CDR3 nucleotides: TGTGCCAGCAGCGCCGGGACAGGGGGTGGCAATGAAAAACTGTTTTTT. This gives the protein CASSAGTGGGNEKLFF.

The V and J genes are TRBV15 and TRBJ2-7, with D maybe TRBD2 (5 bases). The CDR3 runs to 16 residues. The V gene lost 0 bases and the J gene lost 2 bases, with 14 bases spanning the gap. CDR1 and CDR2 from the germline V gene are LNHNV and YYDKDF (reference sequence). CDR3 loop: CATSREGSGVPYEQYF. CDR3 coding DNA: TGTGCCACCAGCAGAGAAGGGTCCGGGGTTCCCTACGAGCAGTACTTC.

This sequence joins TRBV19 and TRBJ1-5; perhaps TRBD1 as D (5 bases). Deletions cut 5 bases from V and 3 bases from J, with 11 bases between. The CDR3 consists of 14 residues. The germline V gene has CDR1 LNHDA and CDR2 SQIVND (reference sequence). CDR3 coding DNA: TGTGCCAGTAGTCGCCAGGGCGACAATCAGCCCCAGCATTTT. Amino acid sequence: CASSRQGDNQPQHF.

The chain uses TRBV30 and TRBJ1-5; a weak D match, TRBD1 (6 bases). The CDR3 is made up of 14 amino acids. Trimming shortened V by 6 bases and J by 0 bases, and 12 bases separated the two germline ends. Per the germline V gene, CDR1 is GTSNPN and CDR2 is SVGIG (reference sequence). CDR3 nucleotide sequence: TGTGCCTGCTCAAGGGGGTATAGCAATCAGCCCCAGCATTTT. Its translation: CACSRGYSNQPQHF. Combining the CDR3 with reference TRBV30 and TRBJ1-5 gives the whole variable domain SQTIHQWPATLVQPVGSPLSLECTVEGTSNPNLYWYRQAAGRGLQLLFYSVGIGQISSEVPQNLSASRPQDRQFILSSKKLLLSDSGFYLCACSRGYSNQPQHFGDGTRLSIL.

The chain's CDR3 is CAWTGQGPDTQYF. In DNA, the CDR3 is TGTGCCTGGACCGGGCAGGGTCCAGATACGCAGTATTTT. The chain carries TRBV30 and TRBJ2-3, with D possibly matching TRBD1 (5 bases). CDR1 and CDR2 from the germline V gene are GTSNPN and SVGIG (reference sequence). The CDR3 totals 13 residues. V was cut by 4 bases and J by 4 bases, with 12 bases left in between.

This clone has only one observation. The genes are TRBV2 and TRBJ1-1; 9 bases are shared with TRBD1. Germline V gene data show CDR1 as SNHLY and CDR2 as FYNNEI. There are 13 residues in the CDR3. V trimming: 6 bases; J trimming: 7 bases; junction bases outside the gene matches: 6. CDR3 nucleotide sequence: TGTGCCAGCAGGGGGACAGGGCTTCGTGAAGCTTTCTTT. Translation gives CASRGTGLREAFF.

The chain has TRBV6-6 and TRBJ2-1, with TRBD2 as a possible D gene (6 bases). The V end was cut by 5 bases, the J end by 2 bases, with 16 bases between. The germline CDR1 and CDR2 sequences are MNHNY and SVGAGI (reference sequence). CDR3 length: 16 residues. The CDR3 protein is CASSTLLAEAYNEQFF. In DNA form, the CDR3 reads TGTGCCAGCAGTACCTTATTAGCGGAGGCCTACAATGAGCAGTTCTTC.

The V gene is TRBV7-3, the J gene TRBJ2-3; D is possibly TRBD2 (6 bases). CDR3 length: 13 amino acids. Trimming cost V 5 bases and J 4 bases, with 10 bases left between them. Looked up from germline, CDR1 is SGHTA and CDR2 is FQGTGA. The CDR3 DNA reads as TGTGCCAGCAGCACGGGAGCATCAGATACGCAGTATTTT. The encoded protein is CASSTGASDTQYF.

The gene calls are TRBV5-5 and TRBJ1-1; 9 positions match TRBD1. The CDR3 sequence is 15 residues long. V was pared by 5 bases and J by 0 bases, with 5 bases of the junction left unmatched. Looked up from germline, CDR1 is SGHKS and CDR2 is YYEKEE (reference sequence). The CDR3 spells CASRYDRGMNTEAFF. The CDR3 DNA is TGTGCCAGCAGGTACGACAGGGGGATGAACACTGAAGCTTTCTTT.

This clone has only a few counts. The rearrangement uses TRBV6-6 and TRBJ1-2; D might be TRBD1 (6 bases). The germline V gene encodes CDR1 MNHNY and CDR2 SVGAGI (reference sequence). The CDR3 is 14 residues long. Trimming took off 2 bases at V and 5 bases at J, with 12 bases between the two ends. The CDR3 region has the DNA TGTGCCAGCAGTTACGACAGGCCCTTGTATGGCTACACCTTC. Translating it yields CASSYDRPLYGYTF.

The CDR3 bases are TGTGCCAGCAGTTACTCCCGGGGAACGACGCCCCAGCATTTT. The encoded protein is CASSYSRGTTPQHF. V is TRBV6-5 and J is TRBJ1-5; D call uncertain. Trimming removed 0 bases at V and 9 bases at J, with 12 bases between. The CDR3 loop spans 14 amino acids. Germline-derived CDR1 and CDR2 are MNHEY and SVGAGI.

V gene TRBV14 combines with J gene TRBJ2-1; 8 bases fit TRBD1. CDR3 length equals 16 residues. CDR1 is SGHDN and CDR2 is FVKESK in the germline V gene. V gave up 1 base and J gave up 5 bases; unmatched junction bases: 7. In DNA, the CDR3 is TGTGCCAGCAGCCAAGTGAGACCGGGACAGGACAATGAGCAGTTCTTC. Amino acid sequence: CASSQVRPGQDNEQFF.

This sequence joins TRBV25-1 and TRBJ2-2; a possible D gene is TRBD2 (5 bases). Germline assignment: CDR1 MGHDK and CDR2 SYGVNS. Trimming took off 1 base at V and 1 base at J, with 16 bases between the two ends. The CDR3 has 18 residues. CDR3 residues: CASSEFTERAGNTGELFF. The DNA of the CDR3 is TGTGCCAGCAGTGAATTTACGGAGAGGGCCGGGAACACCGGGGAGCTGTTTTTT.

This chain joins TRBV5-1 and TRBJ2-3; 7 bases match TRBD2. The germline V gene encodes CDR1 SGHRS and CDR2 YFSETQ. CDR3 length equals 14 residues. With 4 bases clipped from V and 6 bases from J, the junction kept 8 bases outside the gene matches. The CDR3 here is CASSRDPGGDTQYF. In DNA form, the CDR3 reads TGCGCCAGCAGCCGGGACCCGGGGGGTGATACGCAGTATTTT.

This chain connects TRBV5-6 to TRBJ2-7; the match to TRBD2 covers 10 bases. The CDR3 totals 13 residues. Germline V gene lookup returns CDR1 SGHDT and CDR2 YYEEEE. Trimming removed 3 bases from V and 6 bases from J; junction bases left unmatched: 3. CDR3 bases: TGTGCCAGCAGCTCTAGCGGGAGCCCCGAGCAGTACTTC. Translation: CASSSSGSPEQYF.

The V call is TRBV5-1, the J call TRBJ1-2, with 7 bases identical to TRBD1. The CDR3 has 12 amino acids. Germline V gives CDR1 SGHRS, CDR2 YFSETQ. With 0 bases clipped from V and 14 bases from J, the junction kept 7 bases outside the gene matches. Here the CDR3 DNA reads TGCGCCAGCAGCTTGGGACAGGGACTTCGGACCTTC. Residues: CASSLGQGLRTF. Supplemented by reference TRBV5-1 and TRBJ1-2, the full variable domain reads KAGVTQTPRYLIKTRGQQVTLSCSPISGHRSVSWYQQTPGQGLQFLFEYFSETQRNKGNFPGRFSGRQFSNSRSEMNVSTLELGDSALYLCASSLGQGLRTFGSGTRLTVV.

The V and J genes are TRBV7-6 and TRBJ2-3; D is possibly TRBD2 (6 bases). CDR3 length: 14 residues. The ends were cut back, 8 bases at V and 3 bases at J, with 15 bases in the middle. Germline CDR1 reads SGHVS; CDR2 reads FNYEAQ. The CDR3 loop reads CASRTGVGTDTQYF. The CDR3 DNA is TGTGCCAGCCGAACGGGGGTTGGTACAGATACGCAGTATTTT.

This clone has just a few counts. DNA of the CDR3: TGTGCCAGTAGTAAGGACAGGGGGCCCTCTGGAAACACCATATATTTT. Translating gives CASSKDRGPSGNTIYF. The rearrangement links TRBV19 to TRBJ1-3; 11 positions agree with TRBD1. The CDR3 is made up of 16 amino acids. The germline CDR1 and CDR2 sequences are LNHDA and SQIVND (reference sequence). The V and J ends lost 4 bases and 0 bases, in that order; junction bases with no gene match: 2.

This rearrangement joins TRBV30 to TRBJ2-3; a possible D gene is TRBD1 (5 bases). Germline V gives CDR1 GTSNPN, CDR2 SVGIG (reference sequence). This CDR3 contains 14 residues. V lost 0 bases to trimming and J lost 2 bases, with 9 bases between them. This chain's CDR3 is CAWSVGVHTDTQYF. The CDR3, as DNA: TGTGCCTGGAGTGTAGGGGTACACACAGATACGCAGTATTTT.

The rearrangement joins TRBV10-3 to TRBJ1-1, with TRBD1 matching 7 bases. Germline CDR1 and CDR2: ENHRY and SYGVKD. The CDR3 is made up of 13 amino acids. With V trimmed by 4 bases and J by 3 bases, 2 bases remained unmatched. This chain's CDR3 is CAISGDRDTEAFF. The CDR3 DNA reads as TGTGCCATCAGTGGGGACAGAGACACTGAAGCTTTCTTT.

The V call is TRBV19, the J call TRBJ2-1; no firm D call. The CDR3 is made up of 14 amino acids. Per germline, CDR1 LNHDA and CDR2 SQIVND (reference sequence). V was cut by 6 bases and J by 0 bases, with 9 bases left in between. CDR3 DNA: TGTGCCAGTAGCGCTGTGAGCTCCTACAATGAGCAGTTCTTC. This translates into CASSAVSSYNEQFF. The full variable domain, rest sourced from reference TRBV19 and TRBJ2-1, is DGGITQSPKYLFRKEGQNVTLSCEQNLNHDAMYWYRQDPGQGLRLIYYSQIVNDFQKGDIAEGYSVSREKKESFPLTVTSAQKNPTAFYLCASSAVSSYNEQFFGPGTRLTVL.